This T cell receptor (beta chain) was sequenced for a study of blood T cells in healthy people across ages. V was clipped by 1 base and J by 4 bases; unmatched bases: 4. Per germline, CDR1 SEHNR and CDR2 FQNEAQ (reference sequence). The length of the CDR3 is 14 residues. In its sample, this clonotype was seen a few times. Together with a sample-barcoded 5' primer, a J-beta primer mix was included in a second PCR lasting about 6 to 12 cycles. TCRdb recomputed calls from the 5' RACE reads with MiXCR, one row per CDR3 protein. The table records more than 1.4 million distinct CDR3 sequences, approximately 40% of them present only once.

This chain connects TRBV7-9 to TRBJ2-7; 7 nucleotides agree with TRBD2. This sequence originates from a woman between 18 and 29 years old in good health. The sequenced sample was blood. CDR3 region: CASSLVAGLYEQYF. CDR3 sequence (DNA): TGTGCCAGCAGCTTAGTAGCGGGCTTATACGAGCAGTACTTC.